The 31 T cell receptor beta chains reported below all come from one sample, sequenced in a study of OX40 agonist ivuxolimab in advanced cancers. Measured with immunoSEQ multiplex PCR; TCRdb has only the in-frame clones, and not every one. Here the sample spans 72,000 or so clones, roughly 88% being singletons. The sequenced sample was CD4+ or CD8+ T cells sorted from blood, obtained in a trial of the OX40 agonist ivuxolimab. The receptors derive from an adult with an advanced solid tumor such as melanoma, head and neck, liver or kidney cancer.

This clone is a singleton in its sample. The V gene is TRBV29-1, the J gene TRBJ2-6; D is perhaps TRBD1 (6 bases). Germline V gene sequence: CDR1 SQVTM, CDR2 ANQGSEA. This CDR3 region has 14 residues. Trimming cost V 2 bases and J 2 bases, with 7 bases left between them. Here the CDR3 DNA reads TGCAGCGTTGAACGGACAGCTGGGGCCAACGTCCTGACTTTC. Protein product: CSVERTAGANVLTF.

The V call is TRBV29-1, the J call TRBJ1-2; D call uncertain. Trimming removed 6 bases at V and 8 bases at J, with 7 bases between. CDR1 is SQVTM, CDR2 ANQGSEA, per germline. The length of the CDR3 is 9 residues. CDR3 protein: CSVREGYTF. Written as DNA, the CDR3 is TGCAGCGTCCGAGAGGGCTACACCTTC.

The chain links TRBV28 to TRBJ2-5; tentative D call: TRBD2 (7 bases). This CDR3 comprises 13 residues. V lost 4 bases to trimming and J lost 5 bases, with 11 bases between them. Looked up from germline, CDR1 is MDHEN and CDR2 is SYDVKM. The CDR3 loop is CASSWGGQETQYF. For the CDR3, the DNA is TGTGCCAGCAGTTGGGGGGGCCAGGAGACCCAGTACTTC. Full variable domain (missing parts from reference TRBV28 and TRBJ2-5): DVKVTQSSRYLVKRTGEKVFLECVQDMDHENMFWYRQDPGLGLRLIYFSYDVKMKEKGDIPEGYSVSREKKERFSLILESASTNQTSMYLCASSWGGQETQYFGPGTRLLVL.

On this clone itself: Sequence at one end of the junction differs from germline and may be a read error. This chain uses TRBV6-1 with TRBJ1-1; no reliable D call. CDR3 size: 13 residues. The V gene's germline CDR1 is MNHNS and CDR2 SASEGT. This chain's CDR3 is CAISELGRTEAFF. The CDR3 nucleotides read TGTGCCATCAGTGAACTCGGACGGACTGAAGCTTTCTTT.

The gene calls are TRBV28 and TRBJ2-7; 7 bases match TRBD1. CDR1 and CDR2 from the germline V gene are MDHEN and SYDVKM. J lost 12 bases, V lost 2 bases, and 7 bases had no gene match. The length of the CDR3 is 12 residues. The CDR3 DNA is TGTGCCAGCAGTTTAGTTGACAGGGTTAGGTACTTC. The encoded protein is CASSLVDRVRYF. The complete variable domain, with remaining parts taken from reference TRBV28 and TRBJ2-7, reads DVKVTQSSRYLVKRTGEKVFLECVQDMDHENMFWYRQDPGLGLRLIYFSYDVKMKEKGDIPEGYSVSREKKERFSLILESASTNQTSMYLCASSLVDRVRYFGPGTRLTVT.

Notes on this clone: Relative to the germline gene, one junction end is altered; a read error may explain this. This chain joins TRBV7-9 and TRBJ2-7; D ambiguous. The CDR3 loop spans 11 amino acids. The germline gives CDR1 SEHNR, CDR2 FQNEAQ (reference sequence). CDR3 nucleotide sequence: TGTGCCAGCAGCTCGGCTACAGAGCGGTACTTC. Protein: CASSSATERYF.

This chain connects TRBV5-6 to TRBJ2-7, with 7 bases fitting TRBD2. This CDR3 has 15 amino acids. Germline V CDR1 and CDR2: SGHDT, YYEEEE. Trimming cost V 5 bases and J 7 bases; bases outside gene matches: 15. The CDR3 spells CASRPPTPFGGEQYF. For the CDR3, the DNA is TGTGCCAGCAGACCTCCTACTCCTTTCGGGGGGGAGCAGTACTTC.

The CDR3 coding sequence is TGTGCCAGCAGCTCCCGAACAGAACGACTAGCCCAGTACTTC. It yields the protein CASSSRTERLAQYF. The chain recombines TRBV7-2 with TRBJ2-5; D perhaps matches TRBD2 (6 bases). In germline, CDR1 is SGHTA, CDR2 FQGNSA. Deletions cut 4 bases from V and 9 bases from J, with 18 bases between. This CDR3 region has 14 residues.

The V and J genes are TRBV7-8 and TRBJ2-5, with 7 bases identical to TRBD1. The CDR3 contains 12 residues. J lost 5 bases, V lost 8 bases, and 5 bases had no gene match. Germline CDR1 reads SGHVS; CDR2 reads FQNEAQ. The CDR3 region has the DNA TGTGCCAGCCGGGACAGAGGGGAGACCCAGTACTTC. Amino acids: CASRDRGETQYF.

The V gene is TRBV4-3, the J gene TRBJ1-2; 7 positions match TRBD1. The CDR3 consists of 15 residues. The V gene end was trimmed by 0 bases and the J gene end by 2 bases; junction bases not matched to a gene: 3. CDR1 is LGHNA, CDR2 YSLEER, per germline. The CDR3 protein is CASSQEQGRNYGYTF. The CDR3 nucleotides read TGCGCCAGCAGCCAAGAACAGGGGAGGAACTATGGCTACACCTTC.

CDR3 protein: CASSLGTFTSNQPQHF. For the CDR3, the DNA is TGTGCCAGCAGCTTGGGGACATTCACTAGCAATCAGCCCCAGCATTTT. This chain links TRBV7-9 with TRBJ1-5, with a possible D match to TRBD1 (6 bases). The CDR3 has 16 residues. CDR1 and CDR2 from the germline V gene are SEHNR and FQNEAQ (reference sequence). V was cut by 3 bases and J by 0 bases, with 12 bases left in between.

V usage is TRBV5-1 and J usage is TRBJ1-3; 9 bases align to TRBD1. The ends lost 4 bases at V and 5 bases at J; junction bases unmatched: 4. The CDR3 spans 14 residues. Germline CDR1 and CDR2: SGHRS and YFSETQ. The CDR3 sequence is CASSLGTGRNTIYF. The CDR3 region has the DNA TGCGCCAGCAGCCTCGGGACAGGGAGAAACACCATATATTTT.

This sequence joins TRBV5-4 and TRBJ2-3, with D maybe TRBD2 (6 bases). Trimming cost V 5 bases and J 3 bases, with 13 bases left between them. CDR3 length: 14 residues. In germline, CDR1 is SGHNT, CDR2 YYREEE (reference sequence). The CDR3 DNA reads as TGTGCCAGCAGGGGGCGGGATAGGACAGATACGCAGTATTTT. Amino acid sequence: CASRGRDRTDTQYF.

This rearrangement joins TRBV29-1 to TRBJ2-5; possibly TRBD2 for D (6 bases). Trimming took 1 base from V and 5 from J, leaving 17 bases between them. The CDR3 has 15 residues. Germline CDR1 SQVTM, CDR2 ANQGSEA. The CDR3 sequence: CSVEVVGRSAETQYF. The CDR3 bases are TGCAGCGTTGAAGTGGTGGGGAGGAGTGCTGAGACCCAGTACTTC.

This clone has just a few counts. The chain joins TRBV9 to TRBJ1-6; TRBD1 aligns across 7 bases. Germline values: CDR1 SGDLS, CDR2 YYNGEE. The CDR3 loop spans 15 amino acids. V was clipped by 4 bases and J by 7 bases; unmatched bases: 8. The DNA for the CDR3 is TGTGCCAGCAGCCCTCGACAGGGAGTGAATTCACCCCTCCACTTT. Its translation: CASSPRQGVNSPLHF.

Relative to its sample, this clone is medium-sized. The chain couples TRBV6-4 to TRBJ2-6, with 9 bases fitting TRBD1. Germline V gene data show CDR1 as MRHNA and CDR2 as SNTAGT. The J segment lost 3 bases and the V segment lost 3 bases, leaving 0 bases of the junction unmatched. The CDR3 extends over 15 amino acids. The CDR3 nucleotides read TGTGCCAGCAGTGAGGGACAGGGTGGGGCCAACGTCCTGACTTTC. Its protein is CASSEGQGGANVLTF.

The CDR3 nucleotides read TGCGCCAGCAGCCAAGGGTCAGGGGTTTTGTCACCCCTCCACTTT. Amino acid sequence: CASSQGSGVLSPLHF. The genes are TRBV4-3 and TRBJ1-6; TRBD1 is a possible D gene (6 bases). Germline CDR1 is LGHNA and CDR2 is YSLEER. The CDR3 is 15 amino acids. Trimming cost V 1 base and J 10 bases, with 14 bases left between them.

The chain employs TRBV2 and TRBJ1-4; no reliable D call. The CDR3 consists of 12 residues. V lost 4 bases, J lost 5 bases, and 5 bases lay in between. Germline V gives CDR1 SNHLY, CDR2 FYNNEI. The CDR3 here is CASSGLNEKLFF. In DNA, the CDR3 is TGTGCCAGCAGTGGGCTGAATGAAAAACTGTTTTTT.

Comments on this clone: A junction boundary mismatches the germline segment, possibly from a read error. The V call is TRBV13, the J call TRBJ1-1; D not resolved. The CDR3 consists of 13 residues. Per the germline V gene, CDR1 is PRHDT and CDR2 is FYEKMQ (reference sequence). The CDR3 DNA sequence: TGTGCCAGCAGCATAGGCGTTTACACTGAAGCTTTCTTT. Amino acids: CASSIGVYTEAFF.

The chain uses TRBV7-2 and TRBJ2-3; 11 bases line up with TRBD1. From germline, CDR1 is SGHTA and CDR2 FQGNSA. The CDR3 length is 15 residues. The V segment lost 5 bases and the J segment 5 bases; nucleotides outside the gene matches: 6. CDR3 DNA: TGTGCCAGCAGCCAGAGGACAGGGGGCAGAGATACGCAGTATTTT. It is translated as CASSQRTGGRDTQYF.

J is TRBJ2-6 and V is TRBV5-8; no firm D call. The CDR3 spans 15 residues. Trimming pared 2 bases from V and 1 base from J, leaving 7 bases between. CDR1 is SGHTS, CDR2 YDEGEE, per germline. This CDR3 is CASSLDGSGANVLTF. For the CDR3, the DNA is TGTGCCAGCAGCTTAGATGGTTCTGGGGCCAACGTCCTGACTTTC.

The rearrangement links TRBV6-1 to TRBJ2-1; the D gene is possibly TRBD2 (5 bases). V shed 4 bases and J shed 0 bases, with 10 bases lying between them. The CDR3 runs to 15 residues. The V gene's germline CDR1 is MNHNS and CDR2 SASEGT. CDR3 nucleotides: TGTGCCAGCAGTGTTGGGAGCAGCTCCTACAATGAGCAGTTCTTC. It translates to CASSVGSSSYNEQFF.

The CDR3 DNA reads TGTGCCAGCAGTTACATTAACAGCAATCAGCCCCAGCATTTT. Translated: CASSYINSNQPQHF. The J gene is TRBJ1-5, the V gene TRBV6-5; D remains ambiguous. The germline V and J ends were trimmed by 2 bases and 1 base, with 6 bases remaining between them. From germline, CDR1 is MNHEY and CDR2 SVGAGI. CDR3 size: 14 residues.

With respect to this clone: One end of the junction fails to match germline, which may point to a read error. The chain couples TRBV7-7 to TRBJ2-7; D is perhaps TRBD2 (5 bases). CDR1 and CDR2 from the germline V gene are SSHAT and FNYEAQ (reference sequence). This CDR3 spans 15 amino acids. CDR3: CASSLAFGESYEQYF. The DNA for the CDR3 is TGTGCTAGCAGCTTAGCGTTCGGGGAGTCCTACGAGCAGTACTTC.

This chain links TRBV4-1 with TRBJ2-7, with 12 bases aligning to TRBD2. The CDR3 sequence is 15 residues long. J lost 6 bases, V lost 1 base, and 4 bases had no gene match. Germline V gene sequence: CDR1 MGHRA, CDR2 YSYEKL. CDR3 nucleotide sequence: TGCGCCAGCAGCCAAGGACTAGCGGGGGCCTCCGAGCAGTACTTC. Translating it yields CASSQGLAGASEQYF.

The V call is TRBV7-9, the J call TRBJ1-6; D unresolved. Germline CDR1 reads SEHNR; CDR2 reads FQNEAQ (reference sequence). This CDR3 spans 15 amino acids. V lost 1 base and J lost 7, with 11 bases in between. The CDR3 region is CASSLVPGVNSPLHF. The CDR3 DNA reads TGTGCCAGCAGCTTAGTGCCTGGGGTGAATTCACCCCTCCACTTT.

The gene calls are TRBV4-1 and TRBJ2-2; no reliable D call. The CDR3 sequence is 20 residues long. Trimming pared 1 base from V and 4 bases from J, leaving 25 bases between. The V gene's germline CDR1 is MGHRA and CDR2 YSYEKL. CDR3 protein: CASSQATIATYRRFTGELFF. In DNA, the CDR3 is TGCGCCAGCAGCCAAGCCACAATTGCTACTTATAGACGGTTCACCGGGGAGCTGTTTTTT.

The chain uses TRBV7-9 and TRBJ2-1, with 7 bases lining up with TRBD2. Trimming at V came to 3 bases and at J to 2 bases, leaving 10 bases not matched to a gene. This CDR3 is 17 amino acids long. Germline V CDR1 and CDR2: SEHNR, FQNEAQ (reference sequence). The CDR3 reads CASSLPTPSGPYNEQFF. CDR3 nucleotide sequence: TGTGCCAGCAGCTTGCCCACACCTAGCGGCCCCTACAATGAGCAGTTCTTC.

The chain recombines TRBV10-3 with TRBJ1-1, with D tentatively TRBD1 (5 bases). V was trimmed by 7 bases and J by 1 base, leaving 10 bases between them. The CDR3 has 13 amino acids. Germline assignment: CDR1 ENHRY and CDR2 SYGVKD. In nucleotides, the CDR3 is TGTGCCATCAAAAAACAGGAGAACACTGAAGCTTTCTTT. Translated: CAIKKQENTEAFF.

The genes are TRBV6-5 and TRBJ1-2; 12 bases map to TRBD1. The germline V gene encodes CDR1 MNHEY and CDR2 SVGAGI. J lost 4 bases, V lost 6 bases, and 6 bases had no gene match. This CDR3 is 15 amino acids long. CDR3 DNA: TGTGCCAGCAGCCCCGGGACAGGGGGCCTCTATGGCTACACCTTC. Its translation: CASSPGTGGLYGYTF.

The chain recombines TRBV5-1 with TRBJ2-1, with D tentatively TRBD1 (6 bases). The germline CDR1 and CDR2 sequences are SGHRS and YFSETQ. V lost 4 bases, J lost 0 bases, and 14 bases lay in between. The CDR3 has 16 amino acids. The CDR3 coding sequence is TGCGCCAGCAGCCCTGGGACACAATCCTCCTACAATGAGCAGTTCTTC. It specifies CASSPGTQSSYNEQFF.